The 25 T cell receptor beta chains below all came from one sample that was sequenced in a study of neurological immune-mediated disorders (dated by TCRdb to between 2019 and 2020). This sample's time point label indicates: longitudinal time-point 3. The library was built by means of 5' RACE. TCRdb records Illumina HiSeq 2500 as the sequencer. TCRdb reprocessed the public reads (quality trimming at Q25 with fastp, clone calling with MiXCR) and kept in-frame beta chains. Every entry covers one CDR3 protein and lists the most common genes and DNA from its rows. The sample records about 80,000 distinct CDR3 sequences, around 4.5% of which are singletons. The leading ten clones occupy about 5.7% of the sample. Sequencing was done on a sample of PBMCs. The receptors stem from a woman aged 55-75 years with multiple sclerosis.

There are many counts of this clonotype. The chain recombines TRBV12-3 or TRBV12-4 with TRBJ1-4; D perhaps matches TRBD1 (5 bases). The CDR3 is 14 amino acids. Between the trimmed V and J ends, which lost 3 bases and 4 bases, there was a span of 9 bases. The CDR3 DNA reads as TGTGCCAGCAGTTTTAGGCAGGGTAATGAAAAACTGTTTTTT. Residues: CASSFRQGNEKLFF.

This clonotype came up many times. V and J are TRBV4-2 and TRBJ1-5; no reliable D call. V was pared by 0 bases and J by 0 bases, with 6 bases between. The CDR3 consists of 15 residues. The germline V gene encodes CDR1 LGHNA and CDR2 YNFKEQ. For the CDR3, the DNA is TGTGCCAGCAGCCAAGAGACTAATAGCAATCAGCCCCAGCATTTT. Protein: CASSQETNSNQPQHF.

This clonotype has at least ten counts. This chain links TRBV20-1 with TRBJ1-4; D may be TRBD1 (5 bases). CDR3 length equals 13 residues. CDR1 DFQATT and CDR2 SNEGSKA come from the germline V gene (reference sequence). Trimming shortened V by 6 bases and J by 7 bases, and 15 bases separated the two germline ends. The CDR3 nucleotides read TGCAGTGCCTCCCCAGGGCGGCGTGAAAAACTGTTTTTT. It translates to CSASPGRREKLFF.

This clonotype was detected a few times. This chain uses TRBV30 with TRBJ2-1; 8 nucleotides agree with TRBD2. With V trimmed by 2 bases and J by 9 bases, 9 bases remained unmatched. The CDR3 runs 14 residues. CDR1 and CDR2 from the germline V gene are GTSNPN and SVGIG (reference sequence). DNA for the CDR3: TGTGCCTGGAGTCTAAGCGGGGGCCATGCTGAGCAGTTCTTC. The encoded protein is CAWSLSGGHAEQFF.

This clonotype was seen ten or more times. The CDR3: CASSQAQVFYNEQFF. For the CDR3, the DNA is TGTGCCAGCAGCCAGGCGCAGGTTTTCTACAATGAGCAGTTCTTC. The chain couples TRBV14 to TRBJ2-1; no clear D. In germline, CDR1 is SGHDN, CDR2 FVKESK. This CDR3 region has 15 residues. Trimming cost V 3 bases and J 3 bases, with 12 bases left between them.

This clonotype was detected ten times or more. The genes are TRBV5-1 and TRBJ1-1; D is ambiguous. This CDR3 has 15 amino acids. Per germline, CDR1 SGHRS and CDR2 YFSETQ. The germline V and J ends were trimmed by 4 bases and 1 base, with 14 bases remaining between them. DNA for the CDR3: TGCGCCAGCAGCCCCGGGTTTGGTTGGAACACTGAAGCTTTCTTT. Protein sequence: CASSPGFGWNTEAFF.

This clonotype was seen at least ten times. The chain links TRBV12-3 or TRBV12-4 to TRBJ1-2; 7 nucleotides line up with TRBD1. CDR3 length: 13 amino acids. J was trimmed by 7 bases and V by 6 bases; bases with no gene match: 8. CDR3 region: CASRQDRFLGYTF. The CDR3, as DNA: TGTGCCAGCAGACAGGACAGGTTTCTTGGCTACACCTTC.

This clonotype was counted many times. The chain is built from TRBV12-3 or TRBV12-4 and TRBJ2-2; 9 bases map to TRBD2. Germline trimming cut 2 bases from V and 7 bases from J; bases unmatched to any gene: 8. This CDR3 is 16 amino acids long. CDR3 bases: TGTGCCAGCAGTTTACGGGCGGGGGGGTGGTACGGGGAGCTGTTTTTT. Its protein product is CASSLRAGGWYGELFF.

In its sample, this clonotype was seen many times. This chain uses TRBV6-1 with TRBJ2-5; TRBD2 is a possible D gene (5 bases). Germline CDR1 and CDR2: MNHNS and SASEGT. V was pared by 8 bases and J by 1 base, with 17 bases between. The CDR3 has 15 residues. This chain's CDR3 is CASSLGRQIQETQYF. DNA for the CDR3: TGTGCCAGCTCACTAGGAAGGCAGATCCAAGAGACCCAGTACTTC.

This clonotype has at least ten counts. The rearrangement links TRBV12-3 or TRBV12-4 to TRBJ2-1; 9 bases line up with TRBD2. The length of the CDR3 is 13 residues. After removal of 6 bases from V and 10 bases from J, the junction contained 7 bases not matched to a gene. The CDR3 is CASRPFAGGEQFF. CDR3 bases: TGTGCCAGCAGGCCTTTCGCGGGGGGGGAGCAGTTCTTC.

Ten or more counts support this clonotype. The chain has TRBV9 and TRBJ2-1, with 11 bases that match TRBD1. Germline lookup yields CDR1 SGDLS and CDR2 YYNGEE. The CDR3 sequence is 18 residues long. V dropped 3 bases and J dropped 7; count of bases not matched to a gene: 15. The CDR3 bases are TGTGCCAGCAGCGCGGCCCCCTCCGGGACAGGGGGAAGAAATGAGCAGTTCTTC. Translating it yields CASSAAPSGTGGRNEQFF. Filled out from reference TRBV9 and TRBJ2-1, the complete variable domain reads DSGVTQTPKHLITATGQRVTLRCSPRSGDLSVYWYQQSLDQGLQFLIQYYNGEERAKGNILERFSAQQFPDLHSELNLSSLELGDSALYFCASSAAPSGTGGRNEQFFGPGTRLTVL.

The table lists this clonotype with many counts. The V call is TRBV20-1, the J call TRBJ2-3; D unresolved. The V end was cut by 3 bases, the J end by 0 bases, with 10 bases between. This CDR3 is 14 amino acids long. Germline V gene lookup returns CDR1 DFQATT and CDR2 SNEGSKA (reference sequence). As DNA, the CDR3 is TGCAGTGCTAGCCTATTGGGCAGCACAGATACGCAGTATTTT. Amino acids: CSASLLGSTDTQYF.

This clonotype showed up many times. One junction end disagrees with the germline gene, perhaps due to a read error. The rearrangement uses TRBV18 and TRBJ2-2; 7 bases fit TRBD1. The CDR3 is 16 amino acids. Per germline, CDR1 KGHSH and CDR2 LQKENI. The CDR3 DNA reads as TGTGCCAGCTCTCCACAGGGGCAGGCGAACACCGGGGAGCTGTTTTTT. Translation: CASSPQGQANTGELFF.

This clonotype was counted ten times or more. The V gene is TRBV2, the J gene TRBJ1-1, with a possible D match to TRBD1 (6 bases). With 3 bases removed from V and 0 bases from J, the gap between germline ends came to 11 bases. The CDR3 runs to 15 residues. CDR1 and CDR2 from the germline V gene are SNHLY and FYNNEI. The CDR3 DNA is TGTGCCAGCAGTGAGACGGGGGCTATGAACACTGAAGCTTTCTTT. Its protein product is CASSETGAMNTEAFF.

This clonotype was observed at least ten times. The chain employs TRBV5-1 and TRBJ2-5, with 7 nucleotides matching TRBD1. In germline, CDR1 is SGHRS, CDR2 YFSETQ. With 1 base clipped from V and 5 bases from J, the junction kept 8 bases outside the gene matches. This CDR3 has 15 residues. The chain's CDR3 is CASSLMTGLGETQYF. Here the CDR3 DNA reads TGCGCCAGCAGCTTGATGACAGGGTTGGGGGAGACCCAGTACTTC.

Ten or more counts support this clonotype. J is TRBJ2-6 and V is TRBV7-9; no clear D. V gave up 1 base and J gave up 0 bases, with 7 bases separating them. The germline V gene has CDR1 SEHNR and CDR2 FQNEAQ (reference sequence). The CDR3 length is 16 residues. The CDR3 DNA follows: TGTGCCAGCAGCTTAGGGGCTTTCTCTGGGGCCAACGTCCTGACTTTC. Translation: CASSLGAFSGANVLTF.

Many counts were recorded for this clonotype. The rearrangement links TRBV5-1 to TRBJ1-1; perhaps TRBD1 as D (5 bases). Germline V gives CDR1 SGHRS, CDR2 YFSETQ. The CDR3 sequence is 14 residues long. V gave up 4 bases and J gave up 6 bases, with 16 bases separating them. CDR3: CASSLKRGLSEAFF. The CDR3 bases are TGCGCCAGCAGCCTGAAGAGGGGCTTATCTGAAGCTTTCTTT.

This clonotype showed up many times. The chain has TRBV5-1 and TRBJ2-3, with D maybe TRBD1 (5 bases). The length of the CDR3 is 14 residues. The germline V gene has CDR1 SGHRS and CDR2 YFSETQ. The V and J ends lost 2 bases and 4 bases respectively, with 11 bases between them. CDR3 bases: TGCGCCAGCAGCTTTCAGGGAAGAGCAGATACGCAGTATTTT. The encoded protein is CASSFQGRADTQYF.

The CDR3 region is CASSLDGTGNTGELFF. As DNA, the CDR3 is TGCGCCAGCAGCTTGGACGGGACAGGGAACACCGGGGAGCTGTTTTTT. The genes are TRBV5-1 and TRBJ2-2; 8 positions match TRBD1. CDR3 size: 16 residues. V lost 0 bases and J lost 1; bases outside the gene matches: 2. Germline loops: CDR1 SGHRS, CDR2 YFSETQ. Variable domain in full (rest from reference TRBV5-1 and TRBJ2-2): KAGVTQTPRYLIKTRGQQVTLSCSPISGHRSVSWYQQTPGQGLQFLFEYFSETQRNKGNFPGRFSGRQFSNSRSEMNVSTLELGDSALYLCASSLDGTGNTGELFFGEGSRLTVL.

Ten or more counts support this clonotype. V is TRBV20-1 and J is TRBJ2-7, with D perhaps TRBD1 (6 bases). This CDR3 region has 12 residues. V shed 7 bases and J shed 5 bases, with 15 bases lying between them. Germline V gene sequence: CDR1 DFQATT, CDR2 SNEGSKA (reference sequence). CDR3: CSDNRVANEQYF. The CDR3 nucleotides read TGCAGTGATAACAGGGTTGCGAACGAGCAGTACTTC.

To note about this clonotype: One junction end disagrees with the germline gene, perhaps due to a read error. The rearrangement links TRBV5-1 to TRBJ2-7, with 9 nucleotides matching TRBD1. The germline gives CDR1 SGHRS, CDR2 YFSETQ. The CDR3 spans 14 residues. In nucleotides, the CDR3 is TGCGCCATCAGCTTGGTACAGGGGGCTAATGAGCAGTACTTC. Its translation is CAISLVQGANEQYF.

This clonotype was counted many times. The rearrangement links TRBV11-2 to TRBJ2-5; no clear D. Trimming took 5 bases from V and 4 from J, leaving 14 bases between them. Germline assignment: CDR1 SGHAT and CDR2 FQNNGV. The CDR3 contains 14 residues. As DNA, the CDR3 is TGTGCCAGCAGCCCCCCCAGCGTGGGAGAGACCCAGTACTTC. Translation: CASSPPSVGETQYF.

There are many counts of this clonotype. This chain links TRBV6-6 with TRBJ1-4; tentative D call: TRBD1 (5 bases). Trimming pared 6 bases from V and 7 bases from J, leaving 18 bases between. Germline V gives CDR1 MNHNY, CDR2 SVGAGI (reference sequence). The CDR3 extends over 15 amino acids. CDR3 residues: CASSDPPGQGEKLFF. CDR3 nucleotide sequence: TGTGCCAGCAGCGACCCCCCGGGGCAGGGTGAAAAACTGTTTTTT.

This clonotype was seen many times. The chain joins TRBV20-1 to TRBJ1-1; D is unresolved. CDR1 DFQATT and CDR2 SNEGSKA come from the germline V gene (reference sequence). V gave up 2 bases and J gave up 0 bases, with 10 bases separating them. This CDR3 spans 14 amino acids. The chain's CDR3 is CSARPGPLNTEAFF. CDR3 bases: TGCAGTGCTAGACCCGGACCCCTGAACACTGAAGCTTTCTTT.

This clonotype has at least ten counts. The rearrangement links TRBV28 to TRBJ1-5; tentatively, D is TRBD1 (5 bases). Per germline, CDR1 MDHEN and CDR2 SYDVKM. V gave up 6 bases and J gave up 7 bases, with 19 bases separating them. This CDR3 has 15 amino acids. CDR3 sequence (DNA): TGTGCCAGCAGCCCCGGGGGTGGGTTTCGCCAGCCCCAGCATTTT. Its protein product is CASSPGGGFRQPQHF.